A single T cell receptor beta chain is shown here with its context. This entry is derived from a study of blood T cell repertoires in COVID-19. In the study overall: The study drew acute and convalescent COVID-19 samples from the United States, Italy and Spain.

V was shortened by 5 bases and J by 12 bases, with 22 bases between the two germline ends. CDR1 is SNHLY, CDR2 FYNNEI, per germline. This CDR3 contains 15 residues. Data came from immunoSEQ multiplex PCR; TCRdb stores just in-frame clones and leaves some out. In the table there are around 160,000 clones, more than 75% of which are singletons. Sequences were obtained from peripheral blood. The clonotype comes from a man aged 55 to 70 with active or convalescent COVID-19. The V and J genes are TRBV2 and TRBJ1-4, with D hard to call. The CDR3, as DNA: TGTGCCAGCAGTCTAGTTGCGGGGTCGAACAGAGAACTGTTTTTT. Translation: CASSLVAGSNRELFF.